The 27 T cell receptor beta chains listed next were all sequenced from one sample in a study of blood T cell repertoires in COVID-19. Only in-frame clones appear in the TCRdb table, and some are missing; sequencing was by immunoSEQ multiplex PCR. The data hold roughly 150,000 clones, with roughly 84% observed a single time. The sample was peripheral blood. The receptors here all came from a woman aged 45-60 years with COVID-19, enrolled during active disease.

The chain has TRBV7-9 and TRBJ1-2, with 11 bases aligning to TRBD1. J lost 8 bases, V lost 5 bases, and 10 bases had no gene match. The CDR3 extends over 15 amino acids. The germline gives CDR1 SEHNR, CDR2 FQNEAQ (reference sequence). The CDR3 region is CASSPPGQGAQGYTF. In nucleotides, the CDR3 is TGTGCCAGCAGCCCCCCCGGACAGGGGGCACAGGGCTACACCTTC.

The genes are TRBV20-1 and TRBJ1-2; D unclear. The ends were cut back, 0 bases at V and 4 bases at J, with 3 bases in the middle. The CDR3 consists of 11 residues. Germline lookup yields CDR1 DFQATT and CDR2 SNEGSKA (reference sequence). In nucleotides, the CDR3 is TGCAGTGCTAGAGACCGCTATGGCTACACCTTC. Translating gives CSARDRYGYTF.

The chain is built from TRBV30 and TRBJ1-2; tentatively, D is TRBD1 (5 bases). The CDR3 has 11 amino acids. With 5 bases removed from V and 8 bases from J, the gap between germline ends came to 12 bases. Germline assignment: CDR1 GTSNPN and CDR2 SVGIG (reference sequence). The CDR3 nucleotides are TGTGCCTGGTCCACGGGGGGAGGCTACACCTTC. Amino acid sequence: CAWSTGGGYTF.

V gene TRBV6-2 or TRBV6-3 combines with J gene TRBJ2-1, with 11 bases fitting TRBD2. This CDR3 has 16 amino acids. The germline gives CDR1 MNHEY, CDR2 SVGEGT. J lost 5 bases, V lost 5 bases, and 8 bases had no gene match. The CDR3 here is CASSVRLAGLDNEQFF. In nucleotides, the CDR3 is TGTGCCAGCAGTGTTCGACTAGCGGGGCTAGACAATGAGCAGTTCTTC.

The genes are TRBV7-9 and TRBJ2-5; weak D call: TRBD2 (5 bases). Trimming shortened V by 4 bases and J by 5 bases, and 11 bases separated the two germline ends. This CDR3 has 13 amino acids. Looked up from germline, CDR1 is SEHNR and CDR2 is FQNEAQ (reference sequence). The DNA of the CDR3 is TGTGCCAGCAGCTCCCCACGGGGTGAGACCCAGTACTTC. This encodes CASSSPRGETQYF.

The chain employs TRBV7-9 and TRBJ2-5, with D maybe TRBD2 (5 bases). CDR1 is SEHNR, CDR2 FQNEAQ, per germline (reference sequence). V was pared by 1 base and J by 5 bases, with 14 bases between. This CDR3 has 15 amino acids. The CDR3 protein is CASSLVPGLRETQYF. The CDR3 bases are TGTGCCAGCAGCTTAGTGCCGGGATTGCGGGAGACCCAGTACTTC.

This sequence joins TRBV6-5 and TRBJ1-1, with 7 bases aligning to TRBD1. V trimming: 11 bases; J trimming: 6 bases; junction bases outside the gene matches: 6. CDR1 and CDR2 (germline): MNHEY, SVGAGI. There are 11 residues in the CDR3. DNA of the CDR3: TGTGCCGCCCGACAGGGATCTGAAGCTTTCTTT. Translated, it gives CAARQGSEAFF.

The chain is built from TRBV4-1 and TRBJ1-3, with 8 bases aligning to TRBD1. Germline V lookup: CDR1 MGHRA, CDR2 YSYEKL. Trimming took 1 base from V and 3 from J; bases not matched to a gene: 5. This CDR3 region has 16 residues. CDR3 amino acids: CASSQVQGASGNTIYF. The CDR3 nucleotides are TGCGCCAGCAGCCAAGTTCAGGGGGCAAGTGGAAACACCATATATTTT.

The chain is built from TRBV2 and TRBJ2-3, with TRBD2 identical over 7 bases. The length of the CDR3 is 15 residues. V lost 3 bases and J lost 5; bases outside the gene matches: 8. Germline V gene data show CDR1 as SNHLY and CDR2 as FYNNEI. The CDR3 reads CASSDRTSSGDTQYF. The CDR3 bases are TGTGCCAGCAGTGATCGGACTAGTTCCGGAGATACGCAGTATTTT.

The chain carries TRBV18 and TRBJ1-6, with a tentative D call TRBD1 (6 bases). The germline gives CDR1 KGHSH, CDR2 LQKENI. The CDR3 has 13 residues. Trimming cost V 8 bases and J 7 bases, with 12 bases left between them. The CDR3 spells CASQQGRNSPLHF. In DNA form, the CDR3 reads TGTGCCAGCCAACAGGGAAGAAATTCACCCCTCCACTTT. Drawing the rest from reference TRBV18 and TRBJ1-6, the complete variable domain is NAGVMQNPRHLVRRRGQEARLRCSPMKGHSHVYWYRQLPEEGLKFMVYLQKENIIDESGMPKERFSAEFPKEGPSILRIQQVVRGDSAAYFCASQQGRNSPLHFGNGTRLTVT.

The genes are TRBV5-1 and TRBJ1-2; D perhaps matches TRBD1 (6 bases). Trimming took off 1 base at V and 8 bases at J, with 15 bases between the two ends. Germline V lookup: CDR1 SGHRS, CDR2 YFSETQ. The CDR3 is 14 amino acids. Here the CDR3 DNA reads TGCGCCAGCAGCTTGCAACAGGGTGGAGAAGGCTACACCTTC. Translation: CASSLQQGGEGYTF.

The chain has TRBV3-1 (or the pseudogene TRBV3-2) and TRBJ1-5; a possible D gene is TRBD1 (5 bases). CDR3 length: 14 amino acids. Per the germline V gene, CDR1 is LGHDT and CDR2 is YNNKEL (reference sequence). Trimming pared 2 bases from V and 4 bases from J, leaving 9 bases between. The CDR3 loop reads CASSQSGLNQPQHF. CDR3 in DNA: TGTGCCAGCAGCCAATCAGGGTTGAATCAGCCCCAGCATTTT.

The CDR3 sequence: CASSPGGVNIQYF. The CDR3, as DNA: TGTGCCAGCAGTCCGGGGGGGGTAAACATTCAGTACTTC. The J gene is TRBJ2-4, the V gene TRBV6-5; 8 bases align to TRBD2. Trimming at V came to 5 bases and at J to 6 bases, leaving 3 bases not matched to a gene. Germline values: CDR1 MNHEY, CDR2 SVGAGI. The CDR3 is made up of 13 amino acids.

This chain uses TRBV9 with TRBJ2-3; 11 bases map to TRBD2. V dropped 2 bases and J dropped 1; count of bases not matched to a gene: 3. This CDR3 has 16 residues. CDR1 and CDR2 (germline): SGDLS, YYNGEE. The CDR3 loop reads CASSVPTSGGTDTQYF. CDR3 coding DNA: TGTGCCAGCAGCGTCCCGACTAGCGGGGGCACAGATACGCAGTATTTT.

The chain is built from TRBV25-1 and TRBJ1-1; 7 bases are shared with TRBD1. The V and J ends lost 4 bases and 8 bases, in that order; junction bases with no gene match: 7. The CDR3 is 13 residues long. Germline V lookup: CDR1 MGHDK, CDR2 SYGVNS. The CDR3 reads CASSAKGAPEAFF. The CDR3 nucleotides are TGTGCCAGCAGTGCAAAGGGGGCTCCCGAAGCTTTCTTT.

The chain carries TRBV11-3 and TRBJ2-5, with 15 bases matching TRBD2. The CDR3 is 15 residues long. The V and J ends lost 7 bases and 5 bases, in that order; junction bases with no gene match: 5. Germline CDR1 is SGHNT and CDR2 is YENEEA. CDR3 amino acids: CASTGTSGGFETQYF. The CDR3 nucleotides read TGTGCCAGCACCGGGACTAGCGGGGGGTTCGAGACCCAGTACTTC.

V gene TRBV6-2 or TRBV6-3 combines with J gene TRBJ2-6, with D tentatively TRBD1 (5 bases). Germline CDR1 is MNHEY and CDR2 is SVGEGT. Trimming left V 5 bases short and J 2 bases short, with 7 bases between. The CDR3 has 14 amino acids. The CDR3 loop is CASSRQPGANVLTF. Written as DNA, the CDR3 is TGTGCCAGCAGTCGACAGCCTGGGGCCAACGTCCTGACTTTC.

This chain joins TRBV7-8 and TRBJ1-6, with a tentative D call TRBD1 (5 bases). Germline CDR1 reads SGHVS; CDR2 reads FQNEAQ. The CDR3 is 15 residues long. V lost 1 base, J lost 7 bases, and 11 bases lay in between. The CDR3 sequence is CASSLDFQGNSPLHF. The CDR3 DNA follows: TGTGCCAGCAGCTTAGACTTTCAGGGCAATTCACCCCTCCACTTT.

This clone was recorded a few times. The chain couples TRBV6-6 to TRBJ2-1, with a weak D call TRBD1 (6 bases). The CDR3 consists of 12 residues. Trimming stripped 6 bases from V and 9 bases from J, with 12 bases between. Germline CDR1 reads MNHNY; CDR2 reads SVGAGI (reference sequence). CDR3 bases: TGTGCCAGCAGAAGGGACATCCCTGAGCAGTTCTTC. It specifies CASRRDIPEQFF.

The rearrangement uses TRBV9 and TRBJ2-1; perhaps TRBD1 as D (5 bases). Trimming took 0 bases from V and 4 from J, leaving 11 bases between them. In germline, CDR1 is SGDLS, CDR2 YYNGEE. The CDR3 sequence is 15 residues long. Here the CDR3 reads CASSVGGAGYNEQFF. CDR3 sequence (DNA): TGTGCCAGCAGCGTAGGTGGGGCTGGGTACAATGAGCAGTTCTTC.

V is TRBV7-3 and J is TRBJ2-5; TRBD1 aligns across 11 bases. CDR1 is SGHTA and CDR2 is FQGTGA in the germline V gene. This CDR3 comprises 15 residues. With 5 bases clipped from V and 5 bases from J, the junction kept 7 bases outside the gene matches. CDR3 bases: TGTGCCAGCAGCCCCGGGACAGGGGGTTACGAGACCCAGTACTTC. This sequence encodes CASSPGTGGYETQYF.

This chain links TRBV24-1 with TRBJ2-3, with 8 nucleotides matching TRBD2. CDR3 size: 13 residues. CDR1 is KGHDR, CDR2 SFDVKD, per germline. The J segment lost 2 bases and the V segment lost 10 bases, leaving 4 bases of the junction unmatched. The CDR3 DNA follows: TGTGCCACGGGGACTAGTCCCACAGATACGCAGTATTTT. Amino acids: CATGTSPTDTQYF.

The gene calls are TRBV19 and TRBJ1-5, with TRBD1 as a possible D gene (6 bases). This CDR3 has 19 residues. Germline CDR1 reads LNHDA; CDR2 reads SQIVND (reference sequence). The germline V and J ends were trimmed by 3 bases and 2 bases, with 23 bases remaining between them. The CDR3 is CASSMLQGYRVGGNQPQHF. DNA of the CDR3: TGTGCCAGTAGTATGCTGCAGGGGTACAGGGTCGGTGGCAATCAGCCCCAGCATTTT.

The chain joins TRBV7-6 to TRBJ1-5; 8 bases fit TRBD1. V lost 3 bases and J lost 7; bases outside the gene matches: 11. The CDR3 runs 16 residues. The V gene's germline CDR1 is SGHVS and CDR2 FNYEAQ. The CDR3 sequence is CASSFGQGLSGQPQHF. The CDR3 bases are TGTGCCAGCAGCTTCGGACAGGGTTTATCTGGGCAGCCCCAGCATTTT.

The V and J genes are TRBV7-9 and TRBJ2-7, with 11 bases matching TRBD1. Losses at the gene ends were 5 bases for V and 4 bases for J; bases not matched to a gene: 7. Germline-derived CDR1 and CDR2 are SEHNR and FQNEAQ (reference sequence). The length of the CDR3 is 15 residues. CDR3: CASSGVGQGAYEQYF. CDR3 DNA sequence: TGTGCCAGCAGCGGGGTCGGACAGGGGGCATACGAGCAGTACTTC.

The V and J genes are TRBV14 and TRBJ2-5; 7 nucleotides match TRBD1. The CDR3 loop spans 15 amino acids. Germline CDR1 reads SGHDN; CDR2 reads FVKESK. V lost 5 bases to trimming and J lost 2 bases; unmatched junction nucleotides: 8. CDR3 DNA: TGTGCCAGCAGCTCCCGGGACAGCGAACAAGAGACCCAGTACTTC. Its translation is CASSSRDSEQETQYF.

The rearrangement links TRBV6-6 to TRBJ1-3, with no clear D. From germline, CDR1 is MNHNY and CDR2 SVGAGI (reference sequence). Trimming pared 6 bases from V and 1 base from J, leaving 7 bases between. CDR3 length: 13 residues. The CDR3 spells CASRAGSGNTIYF. DNA of the CDR3: TGTGCCAGCAGAGCAGGATCTGGAAACACCATATATTTT.